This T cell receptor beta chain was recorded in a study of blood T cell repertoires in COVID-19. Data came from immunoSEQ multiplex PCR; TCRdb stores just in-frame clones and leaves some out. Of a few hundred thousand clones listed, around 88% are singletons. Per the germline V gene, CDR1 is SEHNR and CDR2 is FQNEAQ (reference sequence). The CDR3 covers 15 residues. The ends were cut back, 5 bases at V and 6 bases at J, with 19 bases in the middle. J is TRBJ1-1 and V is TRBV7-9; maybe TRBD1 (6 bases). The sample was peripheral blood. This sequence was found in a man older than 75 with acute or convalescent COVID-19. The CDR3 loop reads CASSPRGGLKAEAFF. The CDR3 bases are TGTGCCAGCAGCCCGAGGGGGGGGCTTAAAGCTGAAGCTTTCTTT.